The clone carrying this T cell receptor beta chain was found once. Its specificity is not known. The length of the CDR3 is 15 residues. V shed 5 bases and J 2 bases; nucleotides not matched to a gene: 9. Germline-derived CDR1 and CDR2 are MNHNY and SVGAGI (reference sequence). Assay used: immunoSEQ multiplex PCR; TCRdb lists only in-frame clones, some missing. The table has under 85,000 clones, over 90% seen once. The data were taken from a study of cytomegalovirus exposure and HLA in healthy donors. Notes on the study in general: Overall, approximately 150 TCR beta chains were annotated as cytomegalovirus-associated.

The genes are TRBV6-6 and TRBJ2-7; 7 nucleotides line up with TRBD1. The sequenced material came from PBMCs. The receptor's source is a man between 18 and 29 years old in good health and CMV-seropositive. Here the CDR3 DNA reads TGTGCCAGCAGTCCGAAGACAGGGAACCCCTACGAGCAGTACTTC. Protein: CASSPKTGNPYEQYF.